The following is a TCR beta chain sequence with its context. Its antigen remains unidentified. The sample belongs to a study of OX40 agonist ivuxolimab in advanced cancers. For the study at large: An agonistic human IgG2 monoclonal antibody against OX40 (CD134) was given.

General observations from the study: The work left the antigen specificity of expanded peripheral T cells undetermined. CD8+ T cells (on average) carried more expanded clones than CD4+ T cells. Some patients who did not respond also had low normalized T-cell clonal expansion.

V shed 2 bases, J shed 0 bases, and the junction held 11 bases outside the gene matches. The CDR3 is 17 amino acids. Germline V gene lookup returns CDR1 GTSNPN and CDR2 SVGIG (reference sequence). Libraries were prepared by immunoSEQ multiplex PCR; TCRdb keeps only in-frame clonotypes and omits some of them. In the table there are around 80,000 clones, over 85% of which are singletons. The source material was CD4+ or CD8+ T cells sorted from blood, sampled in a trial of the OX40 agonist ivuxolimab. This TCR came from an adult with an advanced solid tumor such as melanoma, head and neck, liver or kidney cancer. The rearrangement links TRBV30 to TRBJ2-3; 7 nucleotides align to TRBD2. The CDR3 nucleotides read TGTGCCTGGAGTTTTGCGGGAGACATCGCTAGCACAGATACGCAGTATTTT. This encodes CAWSFAGDIASTDTQYF.